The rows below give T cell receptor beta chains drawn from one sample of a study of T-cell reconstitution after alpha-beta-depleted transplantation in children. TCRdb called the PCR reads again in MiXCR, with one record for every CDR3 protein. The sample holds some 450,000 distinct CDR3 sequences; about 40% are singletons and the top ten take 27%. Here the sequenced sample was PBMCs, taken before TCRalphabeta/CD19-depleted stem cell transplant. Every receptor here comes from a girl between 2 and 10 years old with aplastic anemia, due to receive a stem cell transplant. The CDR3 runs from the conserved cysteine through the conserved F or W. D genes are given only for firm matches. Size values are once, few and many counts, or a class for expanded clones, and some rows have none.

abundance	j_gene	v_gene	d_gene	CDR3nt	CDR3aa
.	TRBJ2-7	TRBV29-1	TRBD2	TGCAGCGTAGCCGGGACTAGATACTACGAGCAGTACTTC	CSVAGTRYYEQYF
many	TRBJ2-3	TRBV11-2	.	TGTGCCAGCAGGAATTTCCTCCGTCTGTCAGATACGCAGTATTTT	CASRNFLRLSDTQYF
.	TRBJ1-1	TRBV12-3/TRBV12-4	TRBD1	TGTGCCAGCAGTTCGCGAGGGGGCTCGACCGACACTGAAGCTTTCTTT	CASSSRGGSTDTEAFF
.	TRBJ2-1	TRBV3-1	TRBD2	TGTGCCAGCAGCCAAGGGATTCTAGCGGGGCTTAGGAATGAGCAGTTCTTC	CASSQGILAGLRNEQFF
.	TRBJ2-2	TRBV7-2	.	TGTGCCAGCAGCCAAACACATAGGGCCGGGGAGCTGTTTTTT	CASSQTHRAGELFF
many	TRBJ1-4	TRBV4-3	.	TGCGCCAGCAGCCAAGATGGGCAGGCCCAGGAAAAACTGTTTTTT	CASSQDGQAQEKLFF
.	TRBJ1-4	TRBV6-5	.	TGTGCCAGCAGTTACTCGAGTAACAGGCAACTCCCTCGGGAACTGTTTTTT	CASSYSSNRQLPRELFF
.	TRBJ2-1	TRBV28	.	TGTGCCAGCAGGGCTCCACAGAATTTCTACAATGAGCAGTTCTTC	CASRAPQNFYNEQFF
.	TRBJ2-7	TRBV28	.	TGTGCCAGCAGTCAACGTACCCTTCGTCACGCCTACGAGCAGTACTTC	CASSQRTLRHAYEQYF
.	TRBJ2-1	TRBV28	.	TGTGCCAGCAGTTCAGGGGCGCATCAAAGCTCCTACAATGAGCAGTTCTTC	CASSSGAHQSSYNEQFF
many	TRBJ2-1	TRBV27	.	TGTGCCAGCAGTTTATCACCCAATGAGCAGTTCTTC	CASSLSPNEQFF
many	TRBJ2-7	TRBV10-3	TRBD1	TGTGCCATCAGTGAGTCGGGACAGGGGAACATCGAGCAGTACTTC	CAISESGQGNIEQYF
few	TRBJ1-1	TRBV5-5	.	TGTGCCAGCAGCTTGGGATACAGGGCGAACACTGAAGCTTTCTTT	CASSLGYRANTEAFF
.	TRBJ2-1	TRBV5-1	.	TGCGCCAGCAGCTTGGGGGGGGCCAGCGGGACTTACTATGAGCAGTTTTTC	CASSLGGASGTYYEQFF
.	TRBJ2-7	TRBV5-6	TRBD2	TGTGCCAGCAGCCCATTCGGGGGGTACGAGCAGTACTTC	CASSPFGGYEQYF
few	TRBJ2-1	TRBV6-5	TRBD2	TGTGCCAGCAGTTATGGATTTACCGGGACTAGCCGCAATGAGCAGTTCTTC	CASSYGFTGTSRNEQFF
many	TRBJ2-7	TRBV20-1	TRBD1	TGCAGTGCTAGAGGTTGGGACAGGGGATCCGAGCAGTACTTC	CSARGWDRGSEQYF
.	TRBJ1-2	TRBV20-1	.	TGCAGTGCTAGTGCCTATGGCTACACCTTC	CSASAYGYTF
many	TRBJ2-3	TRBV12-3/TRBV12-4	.	TGTGCCAGCAGCCCCGACGGGGTAAGCACAGATACGCAGTATTTT	CASSPDGVSTDTQYF
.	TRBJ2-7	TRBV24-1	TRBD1	TGTGCCACCAGTGAGTCGCGGGACAGGGTCCGCGAGCAGTACTTC	CATSESRDRVREQYF
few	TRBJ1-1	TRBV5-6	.	TGTGCCAGCAGCTTATTGGGCGTCAACACTGAAGCTTTCTTT	CASSLLGVNTEAFF
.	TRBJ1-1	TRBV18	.	TGTGCCAGCTCACCGTGGAGATACAGCACTGAAGCTTTCTTT	CASSPWRYSTEAFF
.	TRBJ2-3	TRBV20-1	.	TGCAGTGGGGGCCCGGACAGAGAGACAGATACGCAGTATTTT	CSGGPDRETDTQYF
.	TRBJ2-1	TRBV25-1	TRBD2	TGTGCCAGCAGTATCGCTAGCGGGAACTATGAGCAGTTCTTC	CASSIASGNYEQFF
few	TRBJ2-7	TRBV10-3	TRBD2	TGTGCCATCAGTGAATCGGGGGGTGTCTCCTACGAGCAGTACTTC	CAISESGGVSYEQYF
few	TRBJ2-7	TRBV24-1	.	TGTGCCACCAGTGCCTTTGGGACATCAGGGACCTACGAGCAGTACTTC	CATSAFGTSGTYEQYF
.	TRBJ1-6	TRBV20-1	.	TGCAGTGCCCGCAGGGCAAATTCACCCCTCCACTTT	CSARRANSPLHF
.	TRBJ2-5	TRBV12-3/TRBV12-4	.	TGTGCCAGCAGCGACAGGCCAACGGGGGAGACCCAGTACTTC	CASSDRPTGETQYF
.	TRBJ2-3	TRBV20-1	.	TGCAGTGCCCCGGGACCCTTTAGCACAGATACGCAGTATTTT	CSAPGPFSTDTQYF
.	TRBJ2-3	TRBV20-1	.	TGCAGTGCTAACGACAGGCCCGAGCTATTCACAGATACGCAGTATTTT	CSANDRPELFTDTQYF
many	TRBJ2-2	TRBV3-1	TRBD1	TGTGCCAGCAGCCAAGGCAACAGGGGCCCTACCGGGGAGCTGTTTTTT	CASSQGNRGPTGELFF
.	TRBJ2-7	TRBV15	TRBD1	TGTGCCACCAGCAGTGAGACAGGGGGCTACGAGCAGTACTTC	CATSSETGGYEQYF
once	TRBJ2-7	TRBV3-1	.	TGTGCCAGCAGCCAAGGTCAGAACTTTGGCGAGCAGTACTTC	CASSQGQNFGEQYF
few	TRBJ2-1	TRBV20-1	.	TGCAGTGCTGGGACCCCCGCTGAGCAGTTCTTC	CSAGTPAEQFF
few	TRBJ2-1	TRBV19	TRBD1	TGTGCCAGTAACACCGGGACAGGTTACAATGAGCAGTTCTTC	CASNTGTGYNEQFF
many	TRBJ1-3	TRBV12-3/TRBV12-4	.	TGTGCCAGCAGTCCTACAACTGGAAACACCATATATTTT	CASSPTTGNTIYF
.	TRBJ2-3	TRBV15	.	TGTGCCACCAGCAGAGATCTCCTAATTTTGGGAGAGGAGGATACGCAGTATTTT	CATSRDLLILGEEDTQYF
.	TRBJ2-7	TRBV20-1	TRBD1	TGCAGTGCTCGAAAGAACAGGGGGCAAAGCGAGCAGTACTTC	CSARKNRGQSEQYF
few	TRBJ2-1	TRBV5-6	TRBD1	TGTGCCAGCAGCTTGAGGGACAGGGGGCGGTATTACAATGAGCAGTTCTTC	CASSLRDRGRYYNEQFF
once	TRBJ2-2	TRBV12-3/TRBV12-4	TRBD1	TGTGCCAGCAGCCAGACAGGGGCCGGGGAGCTGTTTTTT	CASSQTGAGELFF
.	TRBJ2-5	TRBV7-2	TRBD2	TGTGCCAGCAGCTTAGGTTGGCTAGCGGGCCAACAAGAGACCCAGTACTTC	CASSLGWLAGQQETQYF
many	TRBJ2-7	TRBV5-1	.	TGCGCCAGCAGCACGCAGGCCACCTACGAGCAGTACTTC	CASSTQATYEQYF